Below, 32 T cell receptor beta chains from the same sample are listed, as sequenced in a study of vaccination effects on CD4 cells after COVID-19. TCRdb's table, derived via immunoSEQ multiplex PCR, lists solely in-frame clones and lacks some. The sample shows under 45,000 clones, approximately 80% of them seen only once. Sequencing in the ViraFEST assay came after antigen-specific CD4+ T cells had been expanded with viral peptide pools, which were used to stimulate PBMC. CD4+ T cell isolation took place after approximately 11 days of culture. Vaccine recipients had no previous SARS-CoV-2 infection; their nucleocapsid antibodies were negative. No cognate antigen is known for these TCRs. Sequences were derived from CD4+ T cells from PBMCs cultured with HCoV-NL63 spike peptides, sampled before COVID-19 vaccination. The receptors were gathered from a human donor who received a COVID-19 vaccine.

The genes are TRBV30 and TRBJ1-4; D remains ambiguous. Germline V gene data show CDR1 as GTSNPN and CDR2 as SVGIG (reference sequence). Trimming removed 0 bases at V and 3 bases at J, with 11 bases between. The CDR3 extends over 15 amino acids. The CDR3 nucleotides read TGTGCCTGGAGTGTATCGGCACGGGCTAATGAAAAACTGTTTTTT. Its protein product is CAWSVSARANEKLFF.

The chain links TRBV28 to TRBJ2-2, with D possibly matching TRBD2 (6 bases). V gave up 8 bases and J gave up 6 bases, with 19 bases separating them. The CDR3 extends over 15 amino acids. In germline, CDR1 is MDHEN, CDR2 SYDVKM. In nucleotides, the CDR3 is TGTGCCAGCGCCGTGGGGGGTATGGGGGCCGGGGAGCTGTTTTTT. Protein: CASAVGGMGAGELFF.

The rearrangement uses TRBV27 and TRBJ1-5, with 8 nucleotides matching TRBD1. There are 13 residues in the CDR3. Germline V gives CDR1 MNHEY, CDR2 SMNVEV (reference sequence). Trimming at V came to 5 bases and at J to 7 bases, leaving 4 bases not matched to a gene. In nucleotides, the CDR3 is TGTGCCAGCAGTGGCGCAGGGGGCCAGCCCCAGCATTTT. This gives the protein CASSGAGGQPQHF.

This clone was observed a few times. The gene calls are TRBV7-8 and TRBJ1-2; 7 nucleotides align to TRBD1. The CDR3 length is 14 residues. Germline-derived CDR1 and CDR2 are SGHVS and FQNEAQ. Losses at the gene ends were 1 base for V and 7 bases for J; bases not matched to a gene: 6. The CDR3 DNA reads as TGTGCCAGCAGCTTAGTAGGTCAGGGGGTTGGCTACACCTTC. Translated: CASSLVGQGVGYTF.

V and J are TRBV28 and TRBJ2-5; D is possibly TRBD2 (6 bases). Trimming took 2 bases from V and 6 from J, leaving 13 bases between them. CDR3 length: 14 residues. Germline assignment: CDR1 MDHEN and CDR2 SYDVKM. This CDR3 reads CASSLTRGGKTQYF. In nucleotides, the CDR3 is TGTGCCAGCAGTTTAACGCGGGGCGGAAAGACCCAGTACTTC.

This chain uses TRBV15 with TRBJ2-1, with TRBD2 identical over 10 bases. V shed 8 bases and J 3 bases; nucleotides not matched to a gene: 4. There are 14 residues in the CDR3. Germline assignment: CDR1 LNHNV and CDR2 YYDKDF (reference sequence). CDR3 DNA sequence: TGTGCCACCTCTAGCGGGGGTGTCTACAATGAGCAGTTCTTC. Encoded protein: CATSSGGVYNEQFF.

This sequence joins TRBV7-8 and TRBJ1-5, with TRBD1 matching 10 bases. This CDR3 is built from 15 residues. After removal of 6 bases from V and 7 bases from J, the junction contained 9 bases not matched to a gene. Per germline, CDR1 SGHVS and CDR2 FQNEAQ. DNA of the CDR3: TGTGCCAGCAGAGAGGGACAGGGGAGAGGCCAGCCCCAGCATTTT. The encoded protein is CASREGQGRGQPQHF.

The table lists this clone with a few counts. This sequence joins TRBV5-1 and TRBJ2-1, with TRBD2 identical over 15 bases. V was pared by 1 base and J by 6 bases, with 11 bases of the junction left unmatched. Germline values: CDR1 SGHRS, CDR2 YFSETQ. The CDR3 contains 19 residues. The DNA of the CDR3 is TGCGCCAGCAGCTTGAGGACTAGCGGGGGGGCCGGGGATGTCAATGAGCAGTTCTTC. This encodes CASSLRTSGGAGDVNEQFF.

The chain links TRBV6-6 to TRBJ1-6; 9 bases line up with TRBD1. Trimming cost V 0 bases and J 10 bases; bases outside gene matches: 7. The germline gives CDR1 MNHNY, CDR2 SVGAGI (reference sequence). The CDR3 extends over 16 amino acids. CDR3 coding DNA: TGTGCCAGCAGTTACTCGGGACAGGGAATAGACTCACCCCTCCACTTT. Translated, it gives CASSYSGQGIDSPLHF.

The chain joins TRBV4-1 to TRBJ2-4, with 11 bases identical to TRBD1. Germline V lookup: CDR1 MGHRA, CDR2 YSYEKL. V lost 9 bases to trimming and J lost 7 bases; unmatched junction nucleotides: 8. CDR3 size: 14 residues. The CDR3 DNA reads TGCGCCAGTCGCCCGGGACAGGGGGTCAACATTCAGTACTTC. Protein: CASRPGQGVNIQYF.

The chain is built from TRBV6-5 and TRBJ2-1, with D possibly TRBD1 on 6 matching bases. Germline V gene sequence: CDR1 MNHEY, CDR2 SVGAGI. The CDR3 is made up of 15 amino acids. Trimming pared 7 bases from V and 2 bases from J, leaving 15 bases between. The CDR3 nucleotides read TGTGCCAGCATCCCACAGGGCGCCGCCTACAATGAGCAGTTCTTC. Translating it yields CASIPQGAAYNEQFF.

This clone was counted a single time. The chain employs TRBV6-6 and TRBJ2-1; tentatively, D is TRBD1 (5 bases). V dropped 8 bases and J dropped 1 base, with 12 bases sitting between them. The CDR3 length is 14 residues. Germline CDR1 and CDR2: MNHNY and SVGAGI (reference sequence). The CDR3: CASLRAGSYNEQFF. DNA of the CDR3: TGTGCCAGCCTCAGGGCTGGGTCCTACAATGAGCAGTTCTTC.

V usage is TRBV28 and J usage is TRBJ1-5; 7 bases fit TRBD1. J was trimmed by 0 bases and V by 4 bases; bases with no gene match: 24. The CDR3 extends over 22 amino acids. Germline V gives CDR1 MDHEN, CDR2 SYDVKM. Written as DNA, the CDR3 is TGTGCCAGCAGTTCCGTCGTCCCTTTCACAGGGGCCGCGGTTTATAGCAATCAGCCCCAGCATTTT. This gives the protein CASSSVVPFTGAAVYSNQPQHF. Full variable domain (outside the CDR3, taken from reference TRBV28 and TRBJ1-5): DVKVTQSSRYLVKRTGEKVFLECVQDMDHENMFWYRQDPGLGLRLIYFSYDVKMKEKGDIPEGYSVSREKKERFSLILESASTNQTSMYLCASSSVVPFTGAAVYSNQPQHFGDGTRLSIL.

The V call is TRBV6-5, the J call TRBJ1-2, with TRBD1 as a possible D gene (5 bases). Germline CDR1 MNHEY, CDR2 SVGAGI. The V and J ends lost 5 bases and 4 bases respectively, with 17 bases between them. There are 15 residues in the CDR3. CDR3 coding DNA: TGTGCCAGCAGTCCAGGGCTCTGGAACTTCTATGGCTACACCTTC. Its protein is CASSPGLWNFYGYTF.

Of note for this clone: A read error may account for a junction end that differs from germline. The chain joins TRBV18 to TRBJ2-1; TRBD2 aligns across 10 bases. The CDR3 spans 15 residues. In germline, CDR1 is KGHSH, CDR2 LQKENI. Written as DNA, the CDR3 is TGTGCCAGCTCCCCACTAGCGGGGTCCCACAATGAGCAGTTCTTC. This translates into CASSPLAGSHNEQFF. The whole variable domain, remainder taken from reference TRBV18 and TRBJ2-1, is NAGVMQNPRHLVRRRGQEARLRCSPMKGHSHVYWYRQLPEEGLKFMVYLQKENIIDESGMPKERFSAEFPKEGPSILRIQQVVRGDSAAYFCASSPLAGSHNEQFFGPGTRLTVL.

The chain carries TRBV7-3 and TRBJ2-1; 7 positions match TRBD2. V lost 5 bases to trimming and J lost 7 bases; unmatched junction nucleotides: 2. The CDR3 runs 12 residues. CDR1 is SGHTA, CDR2 FQGTGA, per germline. Here the CDR3 DNA reads TGTGCCAGCAGCCCGGGGGGTAATGAGCAGTTCTTC. Translating gives CASSPGGNEQFF. The complete variable domain, with remaining parts taken from reference TRBV7-3 and TRBJ2-1, reads GAGVSQTPSNKVTEKGKYVELRCDPISGHTALYWYRQSLGQGPEFLIYFQGTGAADDSGLPNDRFFAVRPEGSVSTLKIQRTERGDSAVYLCASSPGGNEQFFGPGTRLTVL.

This clone was seen a single time. The chain combines TRBV5-1 with TRBJ2-5; D gene unclear. Germline V gene lookup returns CDR1 SGHRS and CDR2 YFSETQ. The V gene lost 2 bases and the J gene lost 5 bases, with 7 bases spanning the gap. CDR3 size: 12 residues. The CDR3 loop is CASSFPRETQYF. CDR3 bases: TGCGCCAGCAGCTTCCCCCGGGAGACCCAGTACTTC.

The genes are TRBV18 and TRBJ2-2; D remains unclear. Per the germline V gene, CDR1 is KGHSH and CDR2 is LQKENI. This CDR3 contains 18 residues. Trimming left V 3 bases short and J 1 base short, with 18 bases between. The CDR3 spells CASSPEDLGVWNTGELFF. The CDR3 coding sequence is TGTGCCAGCTCACCTGAGGACCTAGGAGTATGGAACACCGGGGAGCTGTTTTTT.

This clone was seen once. The genes are TRBV6-6 and TRBJ1-2; D might be TRBD1 (6 bases). With 6 bases removed from V and 2 bases from J, the gap between germline ends came to 19 bases. The CDR3 is 16 amino acids. Germline V gene data show CDR1 as MNHNY and CDR2 as SVGAGI (reference sequence). The DNA of the CDR3 is TGTGCCAGCAGCAGGGACAACCACCTCCAAAACTATGGCTACACCTTC. Its protein product is CASSRDNHLQNYGYTF.

V usage is TRBV30 and J usage is TRBJ2-2; 9 bases fit TRBD1. Trimming at V came to 5 bases and at J to 6 bases, leaving 7 bases not matched to a gene. The CDR3 is 14 residues long. Per germline, CDR1 GTSNPN and CDR2 SVGIG (reference sequence). The CDR3 DNA sequence: TGTGCCTGGCGTAAACGGGACAGGGCCGGGGAGCTGTTTTTT. Its protein product is CAWRKRDRAGELFF. Full variable domain (outside the CDR3, taken from reference TRBV30 and TRBJ2-2): SQTIHQWPATLVQPVGSPLSLECTVEGTSNPNLYWYRQAAGRGLQLLFYSVGIGQISSEVPQNLSASRPQDRQFILSSKKLLLSDSGFYLCAWRKRDRAGELFFGEGSRLTVL.

For the CDR3, the DNA is TGTGCCAGCAGCGCCTGGGGACGGAGAAAGCCCCTCCACTTT. It codes for CASSAWGRRKPLHF. V usage is TRBV9 and J usage is TRBJ1-6, with D possibly matching TRBD1 (5 bases). V lost 3 bases and J lost 13, with 17 bases in between. The germline V gene has CDR1 SGDLS and CDR2 YYNGEE. The CDR3 covers 14 residues.

This sequence joins TRBV2 and TRBJ2-5, with 9 bases matching TRBD1. The CDR3 spans 14 residues. After removal of 6 bases from V and 4 bases from J, the junction contained 6 bases not matched to a gene. Looked up from germline, CDR1 is SNHLY and CDR2 is FYNNEI. CDR3 DNA sequence: TGTGCCAGCAGCCTTACACAGGGGGCAGAGACCCAGTACTTC. It codes for CASSLTQGAETQYF.

The chain joins TRBV18 to TRBJ1-3; 10 bases match TRBD1. The J segment lost 4 bases and the V segment lost 3 bases, leaving 12 bases of the junction unmatched. CDR1 and CDR2 (germline): KGHSH, LQKENI. The CDR3 runs 18 residues. The CDR3 DNA reads as TGTGCCAGCTCACCCCGCACCGGGACAGGGGACTCAGGAAACACCATATATTTT. Protein: CASSPRTGTGDSGNTIYF.

The chain joins TRBV29-1 to TRBJ2-3; weak D call: TRBD1 (5 bases). Germline V CDR1 and CDR2: SQVTM, ANQGSEA. The CDR3 is 12 residues long. V lost 8 bases, J lost 2 bases, and 11 bases lay in between. As DNA, the CDR3 is TGCAGCTGGGGCGGAAACACAGATACGCAGTATTTT. It encodes CSWGGNTDTQYF.

V usage is TRBV28 and J usage is TRBJ2-7; D is perhaps TRBD1 (6 bases). The V end lost 5 bases, the J end lost 7 bases, and 15 bases lay between the germline ends. Germline loops: CDR1 MDHEN, CDR2 SYDVKM. CDR3 length: 13 amino acids. The CDR3 bases are TGTGCCAGCAGTCCACCCGGGACACTAGAGCAGTACGTC. Its translation is CASSPPGTLEQYV.

V is TRBV5-1 and J is TRBJ2-2, with 9 bases identical to TRBD2. V gave up 2 bases and J gave up 0 bases; unmatched junction bases: 5. Germline CDR1 reads SGHRS; CDR2 reads YFSETQ. This CDR3 contains 17 residues. This CDR3 is CASSFPLAGANTGELFF. Here the CDR3 DNA reads TGCGCCAGCAGCTTCCCTTTAGCGGGGGCGAACACCGGGGAGCTGTTTTTT. The full variable domain, its missing parts supplied by reference TRBV5-1 and TRBJ2-2, is KAGVTQTPRYLIKTRGQQVTLSCSPISGHRSVSWYQQTPGQGLQFLFEYFSETQRNKGNFPGRFSGRQFSNSRSEMNVSTLELGDSALYLCASSFPLAGANTGELFFGEGSRLTVL.

This clone was seen only once. V is TRBV5-5 and J is TRBJ2-5; 9 nucleotides match TRBD1. V trimming: 7 bases; J trimming: 5 bases; junction bases outside the gene matches: 6. The CDR3 runs 13 residues. Germline values: CDR1 SGHKS, CDR2 YYEKEE (reference sequence). In DNA form, the CDR3 reads TGTGCCAGCGGTCGGGACAGGGAGGAGACCCAGTACTTC. This translates into CASGRDREETQYF.

The rearrangement joins TRBV11-2 to TRBJ2-5; 7 nucleotides line up with TRBD1. Trimming at V came to 5 bases and at J to 1 base, leaving 10 bases not matched to a gene. Germline-derived CDR1 and CDR2 are SGHAT and FQNNGV. The CDR3 loop spans 16 amino acids. The CDR3 coding sequence is TGTGCCAGCAGCCTCCGGCCGGGACAGAGCCAAGAGACCCAGTACTTC. It codes for CASSLRPGQSQETQYF.

CDR3 sequence (DNA): TGTGCCAGCATGACAGGTCCTTTGCAGTACGTC. It translates to CASMTGPLQYV. The chain joins TRBV9 to TRBJ2-7; weak D call: TRBD1 (6 bases). CDR3 length: 11 residues. Deletions cut 6 bases from V and 9 bases from J, with 13 bases between. Germline V gene data show CDR1 as SGDLS and CDR2 as YYNGEE.

This clone has more than one count but fewer than ten. V gene TRBV10-3 combines with J gene TRBJ1-5; no clear D gene. From germline, CDR1 is ENHRY and CDR2 SYGVKD. The V end was cut by 0 bases, the J end by 3 bases, with 6 bases between. The CDR3 length is 14 residues. CDR3 protein: CAISESGNNQPQHF. DNA of the CDR3: TGTGCCATCAGTGAGTCCGGAAACAATCAGCCCCAGCATTTT.

The count of this clone is one. V gene TRBV29-1 combines with J gene TRBJ1-1; unclear D gene. Germline loops: CDR1 SQVTM, CDR2 ANQGSEA. The CDR3 is 15 residues long. V was shortened by 0 bases and J by 5 bases, with 16 bases between the two germline ends. The CDR3 loop is CSVEDAWEGGTEAFF. The DNA for the CDR3 is TGCAGCGTTGAAGATGCGTGGGAGGGAGGGACTGAAGCTTTCTTT.

This clone came up a few times. This chain connects TRBV14 to TRBJ1-1; D gene ambiguous. The CDR3 contains 13 residues. The V and J ends lost 2 bases and 6 bases respectively, with 10 bases between them. In germline, CDR1 is SGHDN, CDR2 FVKESK. The DNA of the CDR3 is TGTGCCAGCAGCCAAAGTAGGGCGTCTGAAGCTTTCTTT. Its translation is CASSQSRASEAFF.